This entry lists 14 T cell receptor beta chains sequenced from one sample in a study of T cells after yellow fever vaccination. From the 5' RACE reads, TCRdb called clonotypes with MiXCR, one entry per CDR3 protein. The table lists 150,000 to 200,000 distinct CDR3 sequences, about 11% of them singletons. Here the sequenced sample was CD8+ T cells sorted from PBMCs, taken 15 days after the yellow fever booster vaccination. The receptor set was obtained from a man aged 18 to 30 who received the YFV17D yellow fever vaccine.

This sequence joins TRBV5-8 and TRBJ2-7, with TRBD1 matching 8 bases. The length of the CDR3 is 16 residues. The germline CDR1 and CDR2 sequences are SGHTS and YDEGEE. After removal of 0 bases from V and 0 bases from J, the junction contained 5 bases not matched to a gene. The CDR3 DNA is TGTGCCAGCAGCTTGGGCCGGGACAGGAGCTCCTACGAGCAGTACTTC. As protein: CASSLGRDRSSYEQYF.

This clonotype was picked up a small number of times. This chain uses TRBV7-2 with TRBJ2-7; D gene uncertain. Germline-derived CDR1 and CDR2 are SGHTA and FQGNSA. V was cut by 8 bases and J by 0 bases, with 8 bases left in between. This CDR3 spans 12 amino acids. The CDR3 coding sequence is TGTGCCAGCGGCTATCCCTCCTACGAGCAGTACTTC. It yields the protein CASGYPSYEQYF.

This chain uses TRBV7-2 with TRBJ1-5; the D is unclear. The CDR3 has 15 residues. The germline CDR1 and CDR2 sequences are SGHTA and FQGNSA. V gave up 3 bases and J gave up 0 bases, with 9 bases separating them. The DNA for the CDR3 is TGTGCCAGCAGCTTGATTCCCAATAGCAATCAGCCCCAGCATTTT. The encoded protein is CASSLIPNSNQPQHF.

V is TRBV20-1 and J is TRBJ2-7; tentative D call: TRBD1 (6 bases). CDR3 length: 15 residues. Trimming removed 0 bases at V and 2 bases at J, with 14 bases between. Germline CDR1 and CDR2: DFQATT and SNEGSKA (reference sequence). DNA for the CDR3: TGCAGTGCTAGAGAGGCCGACAGGCCAGCCTACGAGCAGTACTTC. It translates to CSAREADRPAYEQYF.

This clonotype was found a few times. In nucleotides, the CDR3 is TGCAGCGTTGGGACAGGCGGGGAAAAACTGTTTTTT. As protein: CSVGTGGEKLFF. This chain links TRBV29-1 with TRBJ1-4, with TRBD1 matching 7 bases. V dropped 4 bases and J dropped 8; count of bases not matched to a gene: 4. CDR1 and CDR2 (germline): SQVTM, ANQGSEA. There are 12 residues in the CDR3. Full variable domain (rest looked up from reference TRBV29-1 and TRBJ1-4): SAVISQKPSRDICQRGTSLTIQCQVDSQVTMMFWYRQQPGQSLTLIATANQGSEATYESGFVIDKFPISRPNLTFSTLTVSNMSPEDSSIYLCSVGTGGEKLFFGSGTQLSVL.

This clonotype was detected only a few times. The rearrangement joins TRBV5-1 to TRBJ2-3; unclear D gene. The V gene's germline CDR1 is SGHRS and CDR2 YFSETQ. The CDR3 is 13 residues long. Deletions cut 5 bases from V and 0 bases from J, with 7 bases between. The CDR3 DNA follows: TGCGCCAGCAGTCCCCTTAGCACAGATACGCAGTATTTT. Protein product: CASSPLSTDTQYF.

The table lists this clonotype with a few counts. This chain connects TRBV7-3 to TRBJ2-1, with D possibly called TRBD1 or TRBD2 (5 bases each). The CDR3 has 14 amino acids. Germline CDR1 reads SGHTA; CDR2 reads FQGTGA. V lost 2 bases, J lost 10 bases, and 15 bases lay in between. The CDR3 loop reads CASSLSGTAGEQFF. The CDR3 DNA reads as TGTGCCAGCAGCTTATCAGGGACGGCAGGCGAGCAGTTCTTC.

The CDR3 DNA reads as TGCGCCAGCAGCCAAGGGGAAGGGGTCCAGCCCCAGCATTTT. It yields the protein CASSQGEGVQPQHF. The chain employs TRBV4-1 and TRBJ1-5; tentative D call: TRBD1 (5 bases). Germline values: CDR1 MGHRA, CDR2 YSYEKL. V gave up 1 base and J gave up 7 bases, with 11 bases separating them. The CDR3 consists of 14 residues.

The chain couples TRBV30 to TRBJ2-7; no firm D call. CDR3 size: 14 residues. V lost 2 bases and J 3 bases, leaving 14 bases between the germline ends. Germline V gene lookup returns CDR1 GTSNPN and CDR2 SVGIG (reference sequence). The CDR3 DNA reads as TGTGCCTGGAGTCACAACCCCGGCGACTACGAGCAGTACTTC. This encodes CAWSHNPGDYEQYF.

The rearrangement links TRBV7-2 to TRBJ2-4, with a tentative D call TRBD2 (7 bases). Germline loops: CDR1 SGHTA, CDR2 FQGNSA. Between the trimmed V and J ends, which lost 6 bases and 9 bases, there was a span of 18 bases. This CDR3 has 14 residues. The CDR3 nucleotides read TGTGCCAGCAGTTTCACGGGGGGCGGTGGCATTCAGTACTTC. Its translation: CASSFTGGGGIQYF.

The genes are TRBV9 and TRBJ2-1, with D possibly matching TRBD1 (5 bases). There are 16 residues in the CDR3. With 1 base removed from V and 6 bases from J, the gap between germline ends came to 17 bases. Germline V CDR1 and CDR2: SGDLS, YYNGEE. The CDR3 sequence is CASSVTPSTGPNEQFF. CDR3 nucleotides: TGTGCCAGCAGCGTAACCCCCTCCACAGGACCCAATGAGCAGTTCTTC.

The rearrangement uses TRBV27 and TRBJ2-7; tentative D call: TRBD1 (5 bases). This CDR3 contains 15 residues. Germline lookup yields CDR1 MNHEY and CDR2 SMNVEV (reference sequence). Trimming left V 3 bases short and J 3 bases short, with 15 bases between. The CDR3 spells CASSFRQLGFYEQYF. For the CDR3, the DNA is TGTGCCAGCAGTTTTAGACAGTTAGGCTTCTACGAGCAGTACTTC.

The chain combines TRBV5-8 with TRBJ2-2, with 10 bases matching TRBD2. The germline CDR1 and CDR2 sequences are SGHTS and YDEGEE. The V gene end was trimmed by 9 bases and the J gene end by 4 bases; junction bases not matched to a gene: 3. The CDR3 runs 13 residues. In DNA, the CDR3 is TGTGCCACACTAGCGGGGAGCACCGGGGAGCTGTTTTTT. Residues: CATLAGSTGELFF.

The rearrangement joins TRBV6-2 or TRBV6-3 to TRBJ1-5; possible D gene TRBD1, 5 bases. The CDR3 is 16 amino acids. Germline CDR1 MNHEY, CDR2 SVGEGT. V lost 6 bases to trimming and J lost 4 bases, with 19 bases between them. The CDR3 nucleotides read TGTGCCAGCAGACCCGACAGCGAAGCACTTAATCAGCCCCAGCATTTT. This gives the protein CASRPDSEALNQPQHF.